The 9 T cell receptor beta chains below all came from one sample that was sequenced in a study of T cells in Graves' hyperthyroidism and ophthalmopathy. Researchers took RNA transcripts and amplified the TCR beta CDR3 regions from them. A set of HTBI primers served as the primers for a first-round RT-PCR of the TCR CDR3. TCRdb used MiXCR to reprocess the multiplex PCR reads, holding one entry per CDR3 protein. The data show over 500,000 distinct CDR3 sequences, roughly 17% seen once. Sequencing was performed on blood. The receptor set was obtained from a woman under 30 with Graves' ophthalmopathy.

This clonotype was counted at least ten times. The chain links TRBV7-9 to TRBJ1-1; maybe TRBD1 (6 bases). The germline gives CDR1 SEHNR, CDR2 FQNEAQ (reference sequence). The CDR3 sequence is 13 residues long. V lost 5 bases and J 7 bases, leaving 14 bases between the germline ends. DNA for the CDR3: TGTGCCAGCAGCCCGAAGGGGGGGGATGAAGCTTTCTTT. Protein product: CASSPKGGDEAFF. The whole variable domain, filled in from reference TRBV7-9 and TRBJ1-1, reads DTGVSQNPRHKITKRGQNVTFRCDPISEHNRLYWYRQTLGQGPEFLTYFQNEAQLEKSRLLSDRFSAERPKGSFSTLEIQRTEQGDSAMYLCASSPKGGDEAFFGQGTRLTVV.

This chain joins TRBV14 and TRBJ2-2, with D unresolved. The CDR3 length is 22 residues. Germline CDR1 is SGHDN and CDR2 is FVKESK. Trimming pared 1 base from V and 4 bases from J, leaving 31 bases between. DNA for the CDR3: TGTGCCAGCAGCCAAGCCCCATTGACGGCTGCGAACTTTAATAGTGTCACCGGGGAGCTGTTTTTT. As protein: CASSQAPLTAANFNSVTGELFF.

CDR3 in amino acids: CSASPLEDTGELFF. The CDR3 DNA reads TGCAGTGCTAGTCCCCTAGAGGACACCGGGGAGCTGTTTTTT. The chain recombines TRBV20-1 with TRBJ2-2, with D unresolved. The germline V gene has CDR1 DFQATT and CDR2 SNEGSKA (reference sequence). The CDR3 length is 14 residues. The V and J ends lost 3 bases and 3 bases respectively, with 11 bases between them.

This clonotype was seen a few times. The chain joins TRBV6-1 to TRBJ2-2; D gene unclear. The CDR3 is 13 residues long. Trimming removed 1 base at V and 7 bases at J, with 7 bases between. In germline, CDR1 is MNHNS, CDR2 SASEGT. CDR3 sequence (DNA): TGTGCCAGCAGTGAAGATCCAGGCGGGGAGCTGTTTTTT. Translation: CASSEDPGGELFF.

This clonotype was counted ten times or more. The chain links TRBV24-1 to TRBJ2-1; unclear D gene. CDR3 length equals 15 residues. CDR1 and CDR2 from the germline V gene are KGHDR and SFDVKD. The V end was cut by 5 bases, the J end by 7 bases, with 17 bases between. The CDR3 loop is CATSVGNLHPNEQFF. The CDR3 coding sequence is TGTGCCACCAGTGTGGGAAACCTTCATCCTAATGAGCAGTTCTTC.

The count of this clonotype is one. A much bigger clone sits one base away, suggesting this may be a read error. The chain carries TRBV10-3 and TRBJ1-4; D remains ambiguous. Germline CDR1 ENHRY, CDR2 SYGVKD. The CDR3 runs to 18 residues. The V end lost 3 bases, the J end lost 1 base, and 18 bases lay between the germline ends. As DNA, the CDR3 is TGTGCCATCAGTGACGCCGGGGTCCATACTGGAACTAATGAAAAACTGTTTTTT. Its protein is CAISDAGVHTGTNEKLFF.

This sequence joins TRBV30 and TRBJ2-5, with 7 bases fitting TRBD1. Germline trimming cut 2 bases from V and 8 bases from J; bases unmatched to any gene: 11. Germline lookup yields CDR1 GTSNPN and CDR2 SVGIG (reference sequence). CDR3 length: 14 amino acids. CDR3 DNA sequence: TGTGCCTGGAGTTCGAGGACAGGTGTAGGAACCCAGTACTTC. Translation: CAWSSRTGVGTQYF.

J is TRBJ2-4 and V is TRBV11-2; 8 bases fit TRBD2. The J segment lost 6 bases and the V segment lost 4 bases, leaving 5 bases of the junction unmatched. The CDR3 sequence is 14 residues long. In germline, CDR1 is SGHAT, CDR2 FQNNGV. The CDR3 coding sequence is TGTGCCAGCAGCTCCGGACTAGCAGCAAACATTCAGTACTTC. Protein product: CASSSGLAANIQYF.

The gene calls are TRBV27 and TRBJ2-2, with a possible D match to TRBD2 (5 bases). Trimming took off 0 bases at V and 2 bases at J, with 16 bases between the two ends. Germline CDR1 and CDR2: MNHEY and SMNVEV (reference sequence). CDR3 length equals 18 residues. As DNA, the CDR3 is TGTGCCAGCAGTTTATCTTGGCTAGCCGACCATAACACCGGGGAGCTGTTTTTT. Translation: CASSLSWLADHNTGELFF.